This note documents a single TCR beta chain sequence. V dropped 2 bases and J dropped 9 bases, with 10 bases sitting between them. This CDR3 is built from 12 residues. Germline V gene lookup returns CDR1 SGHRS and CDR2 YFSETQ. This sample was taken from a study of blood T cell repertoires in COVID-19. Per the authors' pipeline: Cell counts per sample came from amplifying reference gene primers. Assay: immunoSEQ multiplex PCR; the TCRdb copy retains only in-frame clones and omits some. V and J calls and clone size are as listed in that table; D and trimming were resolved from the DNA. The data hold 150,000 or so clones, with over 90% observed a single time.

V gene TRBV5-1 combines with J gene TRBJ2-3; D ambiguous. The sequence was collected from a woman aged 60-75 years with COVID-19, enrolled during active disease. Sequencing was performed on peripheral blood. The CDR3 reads CASSFELETQYF. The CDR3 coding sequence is TGCGCCAGCAGCTTTGAGCTGGAGACGCAGTATTTT.